These 18 T cell receptor beta chains were sequenced from one sample in a study of T cells after yellow fever vaccination. TCRdb re-analysed the 5' RACE reads in MiXCR, keeping a single row per CDR3 protein. Here the sample spans tens of thousands of distinct CDR3 sequences, 5.5% to 7.5% being singletons. The specimen was CD4+ T cells sorted from PBMCs, collected around 15 days after the first yellow fever vaccination. Every receptor here comes from a man aged 18-30 years who received the YFV17D yellow fever vaccine.

This clonotype was observed at least ten times. The J gene is TRBJ1-2, the V gene TRBV29-1, with a tentative D call TRBD1 (5 bases). CDR3 length: 12 amino acids. V lost 1 base and J lost 6, with 9 bases in between. Germline CDR1 is SQVTM and CDR2 is ANQGSEA. Here the CDR3 reads CSVEAGQDGYTF. CDR3 DNA: TGCAGCGTTGAAGCAGGGCAAGATGGCTACACCTTC.

This clonotype was counted many times. The genes are TRBV12-3 or TRBV12-4 and TRBJ2-1; D possibly matches TRBD1 or TRBD2 (5 bases each). The CDR3 loop spans 17 amino acids. Trimming removed 3 bases at V and 1 base at J, with 16 bases between. CDR3 DNA sequence: TGTGCCAGCAGTTTGTGGGGGTCGGGGAAATCCTACAATGAGCAGTTCTTC. This gives the protein CASSLWGSGKSYNEQFF.

Many counts were recorded for this clonotype. V gene TRBV12-3 or TRBV12-4 combines with J gene TRBJ2-3, with 8 bases identical to TRBD2. Unmatched junction bases numbered 11, after V lost 6 bases and J lost 6 bases. The CDR3 is 15 amino acids. The chain's CDR3 is CASSLGGGRRDTQYF. CDR3 sequence (DNA): TGTGCCAGCAGCCTCGGGGGGGGGCGGAGGGATACGCAGTATTTT.

Many counts were recorded for this clonotype. The J gene is TRBJ1-1, the V gene TRBV7-2; TRBD1 might be the D (6 bases). Per germline, CDR1 SGHTA and CDR2 FQGNSA. This CDR3 is 12 amino acids long. Trimming stripped 4 bases from V and 6 bases from J, with 9 bases between. The CDR3 here is CASSWDTSEAFF. The CDR3 nucleotides are TGTGCCAGCAGCTGGGACACGTCTGAAGCTTTCTTT.

This clonotype was seen repeatedly, ten times or more. This chain links TRBV20-1 with TRBJ1-2; D call uncertain. Trimming took off 5 bases at V and 9 bases at J, with 13 bases between the two ends. The CDR3 consists of 11 residues. Looked up from germline, CDR1 is DFQATT and CDR2 is SNEGSKA (reference sequence). In DNA form, the CDR3 reads TGCAGTGCTCCACGCACCAGGAGCTACACCTTC. Encoded protein: CSAPRTRSYTF.

This clonotype was detected ten times or more. The chain couples TRBV19 to TRBJ2-7; 7 nucleotides agree with TRBD1. The CDR3 loop spans 12 amino acids. Looked up from germline, CDR1 is LNHDA and CDR2 is SQIVND (reference sequence). V shed 10 bases and J 12 bases; nucleotides not matched to a gene: 15. The CDR3 loop is CATSSRQGRLYF. DNA for the CDR3: TGTGCCACGTCATCACGACAGGGTCGTTTGTACTTC. Variable domain in full (rest from reference TRBV19 and TRBJ2-7): DGGITQSPKYLFRKEGQNVTLSCEQNLNHDAMYWYRQDPGQGLRLIYYSQIVNDFQKGDIAEGYSVSREKKESFPLTVTSAQKNPTAFYLCATSSRQGRLYFGPGTRLTVT.

To note about this clonotype: This sequence may be a read error, since a much larger clone differs from it by one base. The rearrangement uses TRBV7-2 and TRBJ2-1; a weak D match, TRBD1 (5 bases). Germline assignment: CDR1 SGHTA and CDR2 FQGNSA. The V end was cut by 1 base, the J end by 7 bases, with 14 bases between. This CDR3 has 15 amino acids. For the CDR3, the DNA is TGTGCCAGCAGCTTAGTTGTGACAGACAAGAATGAGCAGTTCTTC. Encoded protein: CASSLVVTDKNEQFF.

This clonotype was seen ten or more times. This chain connects TRBV27 to TRBJ2-5; possibly TRBD1 for D (5 bases). This CDR3 region has 14 residues. V was cut by 6 bases and J by 5 bases, with 16 bases left in between. In germline, CDR1 is MNHEY, CDR2 SMNVEV (reference sequence). CDR3 DNA sequence: TGTGCCAGCAGACCCAGGGAAGGGGTGGAGACCCAGTACTTC. This gives the protein CASRPREGVETQYF.

This clonotype was seen ten or more times. This sequence joins TRBV29-1 and TRBJ2-7; possibly TRBD2 for D (6 bases). CDR3 length: 14 amino acids. In germline, CDR1 is SQVTM, CDR2 ANQGSEA. The ends were cut back, 7 bases at V and 3 bases at J, with 19 bases in the middle. The CDR3 region has the DNA TGCAGCGGTTGGAAGTCGGGGGAATTCTACGAGCAGTACGTC. The encoded protein is CSGWKSGEFYEQYV.

This clonotype was observed many times. V and J are TRBV7-8 and TRBJ1-5; the D gene is possibly TRBD1 (5 bases). The CDR3 has 16 residues. V lost 1 base, J lost 6 bases, and 16 bases lay in between. The germline gives CDR1 SGHVS, CDR2 FQNEAQ. The CDR3 region has the DNA TGTGCCAGCAGCTTAGATGGGGCAGGGTCCGGTCAGCCCCAGCATTTT. Translated, it gives CASSLDGAGSGQPQHF.

This clonotype has ten or more counts. This sequence joins TRBV20-1 and TRBJ2-1; 7 nucleotides match TRBD2. The CDR3 runs to 17 residues. After removal of 3 bases from V and 1 base from J, the junction contained 12 bases not matched to a gene. Looked up from germline, CDR1 is DFQATT and CDR2 is SNEGSKA (reference sequence). The CDR3 DNA sequence: TGCAGTGCTAGTTCGGGTCGCGGGGGAGGGTCCTACAATGAGCAGTTCTTC. It specifies CSASSGRGGGSYNEQFF.

This clonotype appeared many times. V gene TRBV28 combines with J gene TRBJ2-4; D gene uncertain. The CDR3 contains 14 residues. From germline, CDR1 is MDHEN and CDR2 SYDVKM. Between the trimmed V and J ends, which lost 1 base and 1 base, there was a span of 5 bases. The CDR3 sequence is CASSLSGAKNIQYF. In DNA form, the CDR3 reads TGTGCCAGCAGTTTATCCGGGGCCAAAAACATTCAGTACTTC.

The J gene is TRBJ2-3, the V gene TRBV29-1, with D possibly TRBD1 on 6 matching bases. The CDR3 has 12 amino acids. With 4 bases removed from V and 4 bases from J, the gap between germline ends came to 9 bases. Germline assignment: CDR1 SQVTM and CDR2 ANQGSEA. DNA for the CDR3: TGCAGCGTTGCACAGGGAGCAGATACGCAGTATTTT. It encodes CSVAQGADTQYF.

This clonotype appeared many times. The CDR3: CASSLTAGQETQYF. CDR3 bases: TGTGCCAGCAGCTTAACGGCAGGGCAGGAGACCCAGTACTTC. The V and J genes are TRBV7-9 and TRBJ2-5; tentative D call: TRBD1 (5 bases). The V end lost 2 bases, the J end lost 5 bases, and 12 bases lay between the germline ends. Per the germline V gene, CDR1 is SEHNR and CDR2 is FQNEAQ (reference sequence). This CDR3 spans 14 amino acids. Full variable domain (rest looked up from reference TRBV7-9 and TRBJ2-5): DTGVSQNPRHKITKRGQNVTFRCDPISEHNRLYWYRQTLGQGPEFLTYFQNEAQLEKSRLLSDRFSAERPKGSFSTLEIQRTEQGDSAMYLCASSLTAGQETQYFGPGTRLLVL.

The sample holds many counts of this clonotype. The chain links TRBV5-1 to TRBJ2-7; D possibly matches TRBD1 or TRBD2 (5 bases each). This CDR3 spans 12 amino acids. CDR1 is SGHRS, CDR2 YFSETQ, per germline. V was clipped by 3 bases and J by 1 base, with 5 bases between them. CDR3 loop: CASSWGSYEQYV. DNA of the CDR3: TGCGCCAGCAGCTGGGGGTCCTACGAGCAGTACGTC.

On this clonotype itself: This could be a read error, since a much larger clone is one nucleotide away. The chain combines TRBV12-3 or TRBV12-4 with TRBJ1-1; 8 bases are a match to TRBD1. This CDR3 contains 14 residues. Trimming took 5 bases from V and 4 from J; bases not matched to a gene: 6. CDR3 region: CASSLQGATTEAFF. CDR3 sequence (DNA): TGTGCCAGCAGTCTTCAGGGGGCGACCACTGAAGCTTTCTTT.

This clonotype was detected ten times or more. This chain joins TRBV5-1 and TRBJ2-3; 7 positions agree with TRBD1. The CDR3 length is 14 residues. Germline V CDR1 and CDR2: SGHRS, YFSETQ. V shed 0 bases and J 4 bases; nucleotides not matched to a gene: 2. CDR3 bases: TGCGCCAGCAGCTTGGCCCAGGGGGCAGATACGCAGTATTTT. Translating it yields CASSLAQGADTQYF.

This clonotype was observed at least ten times. The rearrangement joins TRBV5-1 to TRBJ2-2, with 8 bases identical to TRBD1. The CDR3 spans 17 residues. CDR1 is SGHRS and CDR2 is YFSETQ in the germline V gene. The junction had 12 bases not matched to a gene; V was cut back by 4 bases and J by 4 bases. CDR3 nucleotides: TGCGCCAGCAGCCGGCGGCCAGGCGGGACAGGCACCGGGGAGCTGTTTTTT. As protein: CASSRRPGGTGTGELFF.